The 2 T cell receptor beta chains given below trace back to one sample, sequenced in a study of CD8+ T cells in alopecia areata. Reverse transcribed after extraction, RNA yielded cDNA as the sequencing template. TCRdb keeps only in-frame clones here, not all; method: immunoSEQ multiplex PCR. The table includes roughly 30,000 clones, more than 55% detected once. Sequencing was done on a sample of NKG2D-high CD8+ T cells sorted from blood. The receptors stem from a human donor with alopecia areata.

The chain joins TRBV29-1 to TRBJ1-3, with D perhaps matching TRBD1 (6 bases). CDR3 length: 13 residues. Trimming took off 7 bases at V and 0 bases at J, with 10 bases between the two ends. The germline gives CDR1 SQVTM, CDR2 ANQGSEA. The CDR3 sequence: CSGWGASGNTIYF. The CDR3 DNA reads TGCAGCGGATGGGGGGCCTCTGGAAACACCATATATTTT.

The chain uses TRBV4-1 and TRBJ2-5; perhaps TRBD2 as D (6 bases). V was cut by 4 bases and J by 5 bases, with 14 bases left in between. The V gene's germline CDR1 is MGHRA and CDR2 YSYEKL. The CDR3 is 14 residues long. The CDR3: CASSPWRGLETQYF. The DNA for the CDR3 is TGCGCCAGCAGCCCTTGGAGGGGATTGGAGACCCAGTACTTC.